The present entry profiles one T cell receptor (beta chain) with its context. Its antigen is not known. A read error may account for a junction end that differs from germline. The sample comes from a study of tumor and adjacent non-tumor tissue in lung cancer. At the level of the study: There were about twelve adenocarcinoma, 2 squamous cell carcinoma and 1 small cell lung cancer cases. On average, productive TCRbeta reads reached about 4 million per sample.

Study-wide results and caveats: Patients with more diverse tumor TCRs had worse survival.

Three rounds of nested PCR, following a modified ARM-PCR protocol, produced the TCRbeta library. TCRdb reanalysed the multiplex PCR reads using MiXCR and keeps one entry per CDR3 protein. The sample contains 200,000 or so distinct CDR3 sequences, 71% of which appear only once. RNA was extracted from bulk tissue without any cell sorting. Chemotherapy-naive patients with new lung cancer underwent thoracic surgery in China, August–November 2014. Germline lookup yields CDR1 SGHRS and CDR2 YFSETQ. The CDR3 covers 16 residues. The sample consisted of lung tumor tissue. The chain uses TRBV5-1 and TRBJ2-3; D is possibly TRBD1 (6 bases). The TCR comes from a man aged 55 to 70 with non-small cell lung cancer. CDR3 sequence (DNA): TGCGCCAGTAACTTGGAAGGGACACAGGGAGTAGATATGCAGTATTTT. This gives the protein CASNLEGTQGVDMQYF.